One sample yielded the 8 T cell receptor beta chains listed below, sequenced in a study of shared clonotypes between healthy human individuals. Sequenced by immunoSEQ multiplex PCR; TCRdb stores in-frame clones only, minus some. This sample has 1.4 million to 1.5 million clones; around 97% occur once, and the top ten carry roughly 1.1%. What was sequenced was naive CD4+ T cells sorted from blood. Regarding subset: CD45RA+ positively selected. The receptors here all came from a man between 25 and 39 years old in good health.

The chain has TRBV10-1 and TRBJ2-1, with 12 nucleotides matching TRBD2. CDR1 is WNHNN, CDR2 SYGVQD, per germline (reference sequence). The CDR3 consists of 15 residues. V gave up 3 bases and J gave up 7 bases; unmatched junction bases: 4. CDR3 nucleotide sequence: TGCGCCAGCAGTGATAGACTAGCGGGAGAGAATGAGCAGTTCTTC. Its translation: CASSDRLAGENEQFF.

CDR3 DNA: TGTGCCAGCAGCTTGTACGGGAATGAGCAGTTCTTC. This encodes CASSLYGNEQFF. J is TRBJ2-1 and V is TRBV5-8; the D is unclear. This CDR3 spans 12 amino acids. Trimming took off 1 base at V and 7 bases at J, with 6 bases between the two ends. The germline V gene encodes CDR1 SGHTS and CDR2 YDEGEE.

This clone was observed once. The chain is built from TRBV4-2 and TRBJ2-1, with TRBD2 as a possible D gene (5 bases). This CDR3 is 14 amino acids long. The ends were cut back, 0 bases at V and 8 bases at J, with 11 bases in the middle. Germline CDR1 is LGHNA and CDR2 is YNFKEQ. The CDR3 bases are TGTGCCAGCAGCCAAGATGGCGGGCGAGATGAGCAGTTCTTC. Amino acid sequence: CASSQDGGRDEQFF.

Written as DNA, the CDR3 is TGTGCCAGCAGCTTTGAGGACAGCTACAATGAGCAGTTCTTC. Residues: CASSFEDSYNEQFF. J is TRBJ2-1 and V is TRBV11-2, with D perhaps matching TRBD1 (6 bases). CDR1 SGHAT and CDR2 FQNNGV come from the germline V gene. There are 14 residues in the CDR3. Deletions cut 3 bases from V and 3 bases from J, with 9 bases between.

This chain uses TRBV27 with TRBJ1-5, with unresolved D. The V end was cut by 1 base, the J end by 7 bases, with 8 bases between. CDR1 is MNHEY, CDR2 SMNVEV, per germline (reference sequence). The CDR3 consists of 13 residues. CDR3 in DNA: TGTGCCAGCAGTTTATGGTCCGAACAGCCCCAGCATTTT. It encodes CASSLWSEQPQHF.

This clone appeared once. This chain joins TRBV4-2 and TRBJ2-1; 16 nucleotides align to TRBD2. The CDR3 spans 19 residues. The trim removed 7 bases at V and 3 bases at J, leaving 12 bases unmatched. Germline CDR1 LGHNA, CDR2 YNFKEQ. CDR3 DNA sequence: TGTGCCAGCACCCGTGCGGGGACTAGCGGGAGGGCCCACTACAATGAGCAGTTCTTC. Its translation: CASTRAGTSGRAHYNEQFF.

This chain joins TRBV19 and TRBJ1-2, with D maybe TRBD1 (6 bases). V was cut by 1 base and J by 4 bases, with 13 bases left in between. The CDR3 is 15 amino acids. Germline loops: CDR1 LNHDA, CDR2 SQIVND (reference sequence). The CDR3 loop reads CASSIVAGDSYGYTF. CDR3 sequence (DNA): TGTGCCAGTAGTATAGTGGCAGGGGATTCCTATGGCTACACCTTC.

This clone was found once. The chain couples TRBV19 to TRBJ2-1; D possibly corresponds to TRBD1 (6 bases). V was cut by 2 bases and J by 4 bases, with 15 bases left in between. The CDR3 contains 16 residues. Per germline, CDR1 LNHDA and CDR2 SQIVND (reference sequence). The CDR3 is CASSIMGATRYNEQFF. In DNA, the CDR3 is TGTGCCAGTAGTATAATGGGGGCGACAAGATACAATGAGCAGTTCTTC.